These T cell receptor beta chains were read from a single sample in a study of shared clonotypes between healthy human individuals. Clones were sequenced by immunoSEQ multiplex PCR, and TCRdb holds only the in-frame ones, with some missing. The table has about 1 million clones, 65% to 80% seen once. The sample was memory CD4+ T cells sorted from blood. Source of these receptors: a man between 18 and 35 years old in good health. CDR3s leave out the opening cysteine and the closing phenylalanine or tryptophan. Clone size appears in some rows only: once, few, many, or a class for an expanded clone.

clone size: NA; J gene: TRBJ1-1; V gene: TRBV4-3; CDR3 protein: ASSLQPGGTEAF
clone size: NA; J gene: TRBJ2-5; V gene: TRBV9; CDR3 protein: ASSVGPSPAETQY
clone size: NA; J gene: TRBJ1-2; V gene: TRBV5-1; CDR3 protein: ASSLQGADYGYT
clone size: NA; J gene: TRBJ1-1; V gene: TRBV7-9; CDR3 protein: ASSLGHGANTEAF
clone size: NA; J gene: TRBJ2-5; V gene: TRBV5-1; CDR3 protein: ASSLGSGRGETQY
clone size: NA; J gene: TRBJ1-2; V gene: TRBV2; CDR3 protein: ASTRTRQEGSTNYGYT
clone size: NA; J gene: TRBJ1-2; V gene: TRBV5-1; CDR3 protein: ASSTGQYGYT
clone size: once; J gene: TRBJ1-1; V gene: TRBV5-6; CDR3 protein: ASSFFGTGVNTEAF
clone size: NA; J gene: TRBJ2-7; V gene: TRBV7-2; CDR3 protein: ASSRDGIYEQY
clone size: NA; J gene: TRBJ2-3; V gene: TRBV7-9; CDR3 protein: ASSLTASTDTQY
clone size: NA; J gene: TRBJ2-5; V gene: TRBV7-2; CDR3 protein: ASSSGVSARWETQY
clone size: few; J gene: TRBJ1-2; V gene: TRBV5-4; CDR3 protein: ASSSNTVGGYT
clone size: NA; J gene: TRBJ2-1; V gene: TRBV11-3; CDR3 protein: ASSSSGLYNEQF
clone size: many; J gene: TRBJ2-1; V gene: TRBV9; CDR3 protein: ASSPRGVAGVSNEQF
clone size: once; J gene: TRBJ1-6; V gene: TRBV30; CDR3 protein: APHWGKTFLGPSYNSPLH